The clone carrying this T cell receptor beta chain showed up just a few times. Its antigen is unidentified. Expressed TCRB transcripts were sequenced because the entire RNA isolate underwent reverse transcription. Sequenced by immunoSEQ multiplex PCR; TCRdb stores in-frame clones only, minus some. In the table there are approximately 170,000 clones, under 9.5% of which are singletons. By way of CD45RO/CCR7/CD25/CD127/CD95/CD27, the CD4+ regulatory, stem cell-like memory, central memory and naive cells were sorted. Populations obtained by sorting all exceeded 95% purity. This entry is derived from a study of beta chain features in type 1 diabetes. Study at large: Cells sorted and examined across all samples totaled approximately 100,000,000.

Germline trimming cut 4 bases from V and 1 base from J; bases unmatched to any gene: 3. CDR3 length: 14 residues. The germline gives CDR1 MNHEY, CDR2 SVGAGI. General study findings and limits: A moderate, significant TCRB CDR3 shortening appeared in type 1 diabetes across four CD4+ subsets. VDJ junctions in type 1 diabetes patients carried more deletions and fewer insertions.

Sequenced material: central memory CD4+ T cells from blood. The chain carries TRBV6-5 and TRBJ1-1, with TRBD1 matching 7 bases. This receptor was obtained from a man between 18 and 29 years old with type 1 diabetes. CDR3: CASSSGQSNTEAFF. The CDR3 DNA follows: TGTGCCAGCAGTTCGGGACAGTCGAACACTGAAGCTTTCTTT.